This T cell receptor beta chain is from a study of T-cell memory formation after mild COVID-19. Overall study: Most TCR clusters belonged to a single donor.

From 5'RACE with constant-segment primers came TCR alpha and TCR beta cDNA libraries that carried sample barcodes and UMIs. TCRdb redid the calling of the 5' RACE reads with MiXCR, one entry per CDR3 protein. The table includes 550,000 to 700,000 distinct CDR3 sequences, approximately 19% detected once. Points on this clonotype: Its specificity is unknown.

CDR1 is MGHRA and CDR2 is YSYEKL in the germline V gene. This CDR3 contains 14 residues. The germline V and J ends were trimmed by 0 bases and 5 bases, with 8 bases remaining between them. Points from the study as a whole: CD4/CD8 balance held among clones contracting day 15 to 85, and later expanders leaned CD4+. Some clones that responded turned up in pre-infection memory, which suggests that cross-reactive memory joined in.

The sequence derives from an adult woman who had mild COVID-19 (a few samples of this study predate the infection). Cell type and time point are not known. The sample comprised PBMCs or a T cell subset sorted from them (not recorded which). The chain combines TRBV4-1 with TRBJ1-5; D is possibly TRBD1 (6 bases). The CDR3 here is CASSQDGGYQPQHF. CDR3 nucleotides: TGCGCCAGCAGCCAAGATGGGGGCTATCAGCCCCAGCATTTT.